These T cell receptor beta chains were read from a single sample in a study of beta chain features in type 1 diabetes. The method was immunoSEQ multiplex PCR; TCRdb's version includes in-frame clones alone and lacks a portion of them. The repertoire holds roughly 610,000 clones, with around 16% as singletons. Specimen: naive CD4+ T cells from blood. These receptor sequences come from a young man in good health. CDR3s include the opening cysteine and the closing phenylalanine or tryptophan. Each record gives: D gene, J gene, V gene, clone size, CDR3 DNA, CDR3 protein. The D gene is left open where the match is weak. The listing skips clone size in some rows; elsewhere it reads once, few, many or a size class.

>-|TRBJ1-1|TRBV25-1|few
TGTGCCAGCAGGCCAGCGGGAGGGGGGCTTGGAGCTTTCTTT
CASRPAGGGLGAFF
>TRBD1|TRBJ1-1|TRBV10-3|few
TGTGCCACCCTGGGACAGGGAGGGACTGAAGCTTTCTTT
CATLGQGGTEAFF
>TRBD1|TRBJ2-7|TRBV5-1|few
TGCGCCAGCAGCTCAACGGGACAGGCTTTTTACGAGCAGTACTTC
CASSSTGQAFYEQYF
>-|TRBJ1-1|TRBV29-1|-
TGCAGCGTTCATCAGGGGATAGCCACTGAAGCTTTCTTT
CSVHQGIATEAFF
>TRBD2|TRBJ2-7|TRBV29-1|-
TGCAGCGTTAGCGGGAGGGCCGGGTACGAGCAGTACTTC
CSVSGRAGYEQYF
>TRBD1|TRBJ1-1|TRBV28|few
TGTGCCAGCAGTCCCCCGGGACAGGGGAACACTGAAGCTTTCTTT
CASSPPGQGNTEAFF
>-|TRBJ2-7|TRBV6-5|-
TGTGCCAGCACTGGATCCTACGAGCAGTACTTC
CASTGSYEQYF
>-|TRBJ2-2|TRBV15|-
TGTGCCACCAGCAGGACAGTGAACACCGGGGAGCTGTTTTTT
CATSRTVNTGELFF
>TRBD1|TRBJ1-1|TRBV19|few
TGTGCCAGTAGTCGCTTTGGACAGGGGGATGGGACTGAAGCTTTCTTT
CASSRFGQGDGTEAFF
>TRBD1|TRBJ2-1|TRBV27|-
TGTGCCAGCAGTCCCGACAGGGGGCGCGGATACAATGAGCAGTTCTTC
CASSPDRGRGYNEQFF
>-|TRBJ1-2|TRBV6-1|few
TGTGCCAGCAGCCCTTTTGGCTACACCTTC
CASSPFGYTF
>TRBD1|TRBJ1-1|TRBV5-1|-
TGCGCCAGCGGGGACAGACTAAACACTGAAGCTTTCTTT
CASGDRLNTEAFF
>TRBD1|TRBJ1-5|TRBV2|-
TGTGCCAGCAGGGGAATTACTGACAGGGCCGGTCAGCCCCAGCATTTT
CASRGITDRAGQPQHF
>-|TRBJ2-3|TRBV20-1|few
TGCAGTGCGGGTAGCACAGATACGCAGTATTTT
CSAGSTDTQYF
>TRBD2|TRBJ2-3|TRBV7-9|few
TGTGCCAGCAGGGGGGTCAAGCGGGAGACTAGCACAGATACGCAGTATTTT
CASRGVKRETSTDTQYF
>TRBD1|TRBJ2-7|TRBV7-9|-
TGTGCCAGCAGCTTAGGGCAGGGGGCCTACGAGCAGTACTTC
CASSLGQGAYEQYF
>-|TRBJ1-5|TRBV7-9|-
TGTGCCAGCAGCTTAGGGCCTCAGCCCCAGCATTTT
CASSLGPQPQHF
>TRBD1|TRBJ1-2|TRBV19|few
TGTGCCAGTAGTCGACAGGGTCCAAACTATGGCTACACCTTC
CASSRQGPNYGYTF
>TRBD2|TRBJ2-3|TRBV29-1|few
TGCAGCATGTTAGAGCGGGGCGGGGGAGATACGCAGTATTTT
CSMLERGGGDTQYF
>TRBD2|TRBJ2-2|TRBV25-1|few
TGTGCCAGCAGTGATCGAATAGCGGGAGTGGCCACCGGGGAGCTGTTTTTT
CASSDRIAGVATGELFF
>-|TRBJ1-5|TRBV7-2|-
TGTGCCAGCAGCTTAGTGGGCAAACATCAGCCCCAGCATTTT
CASSLVGKHQPQHF
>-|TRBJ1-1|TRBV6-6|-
TGTGCCAGCTTTGGAGGGACTTTGAACACTGAAGCTTTCTTT
CASFGGTLNTEAFF
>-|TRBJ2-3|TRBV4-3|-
TGCGCCAGCAGCCGAGCCGGGACTCCGGGGCCAGATACGCAGTATTTT
CASSRAGTPGPDTQYF
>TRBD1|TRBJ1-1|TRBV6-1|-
TGTGCCAGCAGTGAAGCCACAGGGGGCACTGAAGCTTTCTTT
CASSEATGGTEAFF
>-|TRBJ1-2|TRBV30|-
TGTGCCTGGAGTGTAAGGAGTAACTATGGCTACACCTTC
CAWSVRSNYGYTF
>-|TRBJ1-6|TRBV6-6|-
TGTGCCACCAAAAGACAGATTCCGTCACCCCTCCACTTT
CATKRQIPSPLHF
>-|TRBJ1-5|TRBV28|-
TGTGCCAGCAGTCGGGCCCTTAATCAGCCCCAGCATTTT
CASSRALNQPQHF
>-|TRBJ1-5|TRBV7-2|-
TGTGCCAGCAGCCCCGGACGGCACAATCAGCCCCAGCATTTT
CASSPGRHNQPQHF